This is a list of T cell receptor beta chains from one sample in a study of control samples from healthy donors and cancer patients. Profiling relied on immunoSEQ multiplex PCR, and the TCRdb table lists in-frame clones only, not all of them. The top ten hold roughly a tenth of the sample, which has approximately 93,000 clones, roughly nine tenths seen once. Sequencing used PBMCs. The receptors here all came from a woman between 50 and 59 years old with colorectal cancer. Each CDR3 is given with its conserved first and last residue. D genes are given only for firm matches. Clone size is shown for a subset of rows, as once, few, many or a class of expanded clone.

D gene	clone size	V gene	J gene	CDR3 DNA	CDR3 protein
NA	NA	TRBV10-2	TRBJ1-1	TGCGCCAGCAGTGAGGACAGAAACACTGAAGCTTTCTTT	CASSEDRNTEAFF
NA	NA	TRBV7-2	TRBJ2-5	TGTGCCAGCAGCTTACGGGCCGTCGAGACCCAGTACTTC	CASSLRAVETQYF
TRBD1	NA	TRBV3-1/TRBV3-2	TRBJ1-1	TGTGCCAGCAGCCAAGGGACAGGTATTGAAGCTTTCTTT	CASSQGTGIEAFF
NA	NA	TRBV5-4	TRBJ1-2	TGTGCCAGCAGCTGGGACGGATTCTATGGCTACACCTTC	CASSWDGFYGYTF
NA	once	TRBV4-3	TRBJ2-2	TGCGCCAGCAGCCAAGATATAGAGCCTAGCCTTGCGAACACCGGGGAGCTGTTTTTT	CASSQDIEPSLANTGELFF
TRBD1	once	TRBV30	TRBJ1-1	TGTGCCTCGAAGGGACAGGGTAGCACTGAAGCTTTCTTT	CASKGQGSTEAFF
NA	once	TRBV10-3	TRBJ2-3	TGTGCCATCAGTGACTCCCACGCAGGAGATACGCAGTATTTT	CAISDSHAGDTQYF
TRBD1	NA	TRBV6-4	TRBJ1-6	TGTGCCAGCAGTGTGACAGGGGGGAATTCACCCCTCCACTTT	CASSVTGGNSPLHF
TRBD1	once	TRBV15	TRBJ1-1	TGTGCCACCAGCAAGGGAGGGAGGGGGCCTACTGAAGCTTTCTTT	CATSKGGRGPTEAFF
NA	NA	TRBV5-1	TRBJ1-2	TGCGCCAGCAGCTCCCGCACGAGGGGCTCCTATGGCTACACCTTC	CASSSRTRGSYGYTF
NA	NA	TRBV12-5	TRBJ2-1	TGTGCTAGTGGTTTAACCAGACCTTCCTACAATGAGCAGTTCTTC	CASGLTRPSYNEQFF
TRBD1	NA	TRBV27	TRBJ1-4	TGTGCCAGCCGGACAGGGAATGAAAAACTGTTTTTT	CASRTGNEKLFF
TRBD1	NA	TRBV6-5	TRBJ1-1	TGTGCCAGCAGCTCACAGGGGGGGGACACTGAAGCTTTCTTT	CASSSQGGDTEAFF
NA	few	TRBV5-1	TRBJ2-2	TGCGCCAGCAGCTTGCAGGGCCCGGCGAACACCGGGGAGCTGTTTTTT	CASSLQGPANTGELFF
NA	NA	TRBV30	TRBJ1-5	TGTGCCTGGAGTGTGTCGGCAGGGAATCAGCCCCAGCATTTT	CAWSVSAGNQPQHF
TRBD2	NA	TRBV7-2	TRBJ2-3	TGTGCCAGCAGCAGGACTAGCGGGGGGCCTCGATTAGGGGCGAATACGCAGTATTTT	CASSRTSGGPRLGANTQYF
TRBD1	NA	TRBV28	TRBJ1-2	TGTGCCAGCAGTTTCCGGGACAGACCTAACTATGGCTACACCTTC	CASSFRDRPNYGYTF
NA	once	TRBV19	TRBJ1-1	TGTGCCAGTACCCTACCAGGGGTGGCCACTGAAGCTTTCTTT	CASTLPGVATEAFF
TRBD1	NA	TRBV19	TRBJ1-5	TGTGCCAGTAGAGAAGTATCCGGGACAGGGAACAATCAGCCCCAGCATTTT	CASREVSGTGNNQPQHF
NA	NA	TRBV11-3	TRBJ2-1	TGTGCCAGCAGCAAGGGGACGAGAACCTACAATGAGCAGTTCTTC	CASSKGTRTYNEQFF
NA	NA	TRBV27	TRBJ1-1	TGTGCCAGCAGTTTGAGGATCGGTTTAGGAGCTTTCTTT	CASSLRIGLGAFF
NA	NA	TRBV5-1	TRBJ1-1	TGCGCCAGCAGCTTGGGTCCAGGGGAGACTGAAGCTTTCTTT	CASSLGPGETEAFF
TRBD2	NA	TRBV11-2	TRBJ2-3	TGTGCCAGCAGCTTAGATCTAGCGGGGGGAAGACAAACTAGCACAGATACGCAGTATTTT	CASSLDLAGGRQTSTDTQYF
TRBD2	NA	TRBV5-1	TRBJ2-3	TGCGCCAGCAGCACGCGGGGGGGCACAGATACGCAGTATTTT	CASSTRGGTDTQYF
NA	NA	TRBV19	TRBJ2-2	TGTGCCAGTAGTACCGCGCGAGGGGCGAACACCGGGGAGCTGTTTTTT	CASSTARGANTGELFF
NA	NA	TRBV19	TRBJ1-3	TGTGCCAGTAGTCGGGGCGGAATCTCTGGAAACACCATATATTTT	CASSRGGISGNTIYF
TRBD2	NA	TRBV19	TRBJ2-1	TGTGCCAGTAGTGTCGCGGGGGGGGAGCAGTTCTTC	CASSVAGGEQFF